These T cell receptor beta chains were read from a single sample in a study of T cell responses to AZD1222 COVID-19 vaccine. Data came from immunoSEQ multiplex PCR; TCRdb stores just in-frame clones and leaves some out. The sample includes fewer than 150,000 clones, 75% to 95% of them seen just once. The sequencing used peripheral blood, collected on day 0 of AZD1222 vaccination. The source of these receptors is an adult in good health. Each CDR3 is given with its conserved first and last residue. D genes are given only for firm matches. Clone size appears in some rows only: once, few, many, or a class for an expanded clone.

V: TRBV6-6; size: NA; D: NA; J: TRBJ1-3; DNA: TGTGCCAGCAGTTACTCCCGGGGAAGTGGAAACACCATATATTTT; CDR3: CASSYSRGSGNTIYF
V: TRBV5-4; size: NA; D: TRBD1; J: TRBJ1-4; DNA: TGTGCCAGCAGCCACCCGGGACAGGGGAATGAAAAACTGTTTTTT; CDR3: CASSHPGQGNEKLFF
V: TRBV5-4; size: NA; D: TRBD2; J: TRBJ2-7; DNA: TGTGCCAGCAGCTCCAAGCGGGAGGGCATTTACGAGCAGTACTTC; CDR3: CASSSKREGIYEQYF
V: TRBV9; size: NA; D: NA; J: TRBJ2-1; DNA: TGTGCCAGCAGCGTTAGCTACAATGAGCAGTTCTTC; CDR3: CASSVSYNEQFF
V: TRBV30; size: NA; D: NA; J: TRBJ1-4; DNA: TGTGCCTGCAACAAGAGAACTAATGAAAAACTGTTTTTT; CDR3: CACNKRTNEKLFF
V: TRBV25-1; size: NA; D: NA; J: TRBJ2-1; DNA: TGTGCCAGCAGGGGACGGTTGGGAGCCTCCGAATCCTACAATGAGCAGTTCTTC; CDR3: CASRGRLGASESYNEQFF
V: TRBV12-3/TRBV12-4; size: once; D: TRBD2; J: TRBJ2-7; DNA: TGTGCCAGCACCCCGGGACTAGCTATCGAGCAGTACTTC; CDR3: CASTPGLAIEQYF
V: TRBV15; size: NA; D: NA; J: TRBJ2-2; DNA: TGTGCCACCAGGGGCCCCAACGCGAACACCGGGGAGCTGTTTTTT; CDR3: CATRGPNANTGELFF
V: TRBV2; size: NA; D: NA; J: TRBJ1-4; DNA: TGTGCCAGCAGTGATCAGAGGTCTCCTGGCAAGGAAAAACTGTTTTTT; CDR3: CASSDQRSPGKEKLFF
V: TRBV6-1; size: NA; D: NA; J: TRBJ2-7; DNA: TGTGCCAGCAGTGAAGTCTGGGTATCTGGGACCTACGAGCAGTACTTC; CDR3: CASSEVWVSGTYEQYF
V: TRBV10-1; size: NA; D: NA; J: TRBJ1-2; DNA: TGCGCCAGCAGTGGCAGGGGCGGCTACACCTTC; CDR3: CASSGRGGYTF
V: TRBV6-6; size: NA; D: NA; J: TRBJ2-3; DNA: TGTGCCAGCAGTTTCCAGGGGGGTAGCACAGATACGCAGTATTTT; CDR3: CASSFQGGSTDTQYF
V: TRBV30; size: NA; D: NA; J: TRBJ2-7; DNA: TGTGCCTGGAGTGTACCCAGCCCCGCAAAGGAGCAGTACTTC; CDR3: CAWSVPSPAKEQYF
V: TRBV7-3; size: NA; D: NA; J: TRBJ2-1; DNA: TGTGCCAGCAGCTTAAAAGCTAACAATGAGCAGTTCTTC; CDR3: CASSLKANNEQFF
V: TRBV21-1; size: NA; D: NA; J: TRBJ1-1; DNA: TGTGCCAGCAGCACGGGGTGGGGACAGGCTCACTCGAACACTGAAGCTTTCTTT; CDR3: CASSTGWGQAHSNTEAFF
V: TRBV6-6; size: NA; D: NA; J: TRBJ1-5; DNA: TGTGCCAGCAGGGACCAGGGCTATCAGCCCCAGCATTTT; CDR3: CASRDQGYQPQHF
V: TRBV7-9; size: NA; D: NA; J: TRBJ2-3; DNA: TGTGCCAGCAGATTCCCTCGGGGAGCGACTAGCACAGATACGCAGTATTTT; CDR3: CASRFPRGATSTDTQYF
V: TRBV3-1/TRBV3-2; size: NA; D: NA; J: TRBJ2-5; DNA: TGTGCCAGCAGCCAAGTTTACGCAGGGGAAGAGACCCAGTACTTC; CDR3: CASSQVYAGEETQYF
V: TRBV28; size: once; D: TRBD1; J: TRBJ2-7; DNA: TGTGCCAGCGCAGGAACACCGAGCAGTTTCCGGGACAGTCGCTACGAGCAGTACTTC; CDR3: CASAGTPSSFRDSRYEQYF
V: TRBV2; size: NA; D: TRBD2; J: TRBJ2-1; DNA: TGTGCCAGCAGTGAAGTACCCCTAGCGGGGAAGGGCAATGAGCAGTTCTTC; CDR3: CASSEVPLAGKGNEQFF
V: TRBV21-1; size: once; D: NA; J: TRBJ1-1; DNA: TGTGCCAGCAGCAAAGATTTAGGACAGAAAGTGGGGAGGCTTCGAGAAGCTTTCTTT; CDR3: CASSKDLGQKVGRLREAFF
V: TRBV3-1/TRBV3-2; size: NA; D: TRBD1; J: TRBJ2-1; DNA: TGTGCCAGCAGCCTTTTTTCCGGGACAGGGGACAATGAGCAGTTCTTC; CDR3: CASSLFSGTGDNEQFF
V: TRBV2; size: NA; D: NA; J: TRBJ1-2; DNA: TGTGCCAGCAGGGTCGGACAGAACTATGGCTACACCTTC; CDR3: CASRVGQNYGYTF
V: TRBV15; size: once; D: TRBD1; J: TRBJ2-7; DNA: TGTGCCACCAGCATGGACAGGAGCTCCTACGAGCAGTACTTC; CDR3: CATSMDRSSYEQYF
V: TRBV2; size: NA; D: TRBD1; J: TRBJ1-5; DNA: TGTGCCAGCAGTACAACGACAGGGGGAGGTCAGCCCCAGCATTTT; CDR3: CASSTTTGGGQPQHF
V: TRBV5-6; size: NA; D: NA; J: TRBJ2-5; DNA: TGTGCCAGCAGCTTGAGAATGGCAGGGCCCCACCAAGAGACCCAGTACTTC; CDR3: CASSLRMAGPHQETQYF
V: TRBV2; size: NA; D: NA; J: TRBJ1-5; DNA: TGTGCCAGCAGTGAAGAGTTGGTGGGGAATCAGCCCCAGCATTTT; CDR3: CASSEELVGNQPQHF
V: TRBV2; size: NA; D: NA; J: TRBJ2-6; DNA: TGTGCCAGCTCCCGCGGGTCTGGGGCCAACGTCCTGACTTTC; CDR3: CASSRGSGANVLTF
V: TRBV7-6; size: NA; D: TRBD2; J: TRBJ2-7; DNA: TGTGCCAGCAGCTTGGAACCGGGACTAGCGGGAGTGTACGAGCAGTACTTC; CDR3: CASSLEPGLAGVYEQYF
V: TRBV6-2/TRBV6-3; size: NA; D: NA; J: TRBJ1-4; DNA: TGTGCCAGCAGCTCAGACGGCCGTGAAAAACTGTTTTTT; CDR3: CASSSDGREKLFF
V: TRBV6-5; size: NA; D: NA; J: TRBJ2-3; DNA: TGTGCCAGCAGTAACCCAGCCTATACGCAGTATTTT; CDR3: CASSNPAYTQYF
V: TRBV2; size: NA; D: TRBD2; J: TRBJ2-1; DNA: TGTGCCAGCAGTGAAAAAGGGCTAGCGGGGGACAATGAGCAGTTCTTC; CDR3: CASSEKGLAGDNEQFF
V: TRBV7-6; size: NA; D: NA; J: TRBJ2-3; DNA: TGTGCCAGCAGCGTTCAGGGGTCCCCCCCCACAGATACGCAGTATTTT; CDR3: CASSVQGSPPTDTQYF
V: TRBV7-2; size: NA; D: NA; J: TRBJ2-1; DNA: TGTGCCAGCAGCCCTTGGGGCCCCCGAGCCAATGAGCAGTTCTTC; CDR3: CASSPWGPRANEQFF
V: TRBV12-5; size: few; D: NA; J: TRBJ1-3; DNA: TGTGCTAGTGCCGAACAGGGCTCTGGAAACACCATATATTTT; CDR3: CASAEQGSGNTIYF
V: TRBV7-9; size: NA; D: NA; J: TRBJ2-2; DNA: TGTGCCAGCAGCTTAGACAGCGCGAACACCGGGGAGCTGTTTTTT; CDR3: CASSLDSANTGELFF
V: TRBV7-9; size: NA; D: NA; J: TRBJ1-5; DNA: TGTGCCAGCAGCTTAGGGAGGACAGACAGAAATCAGCCCCAGCATTTT; CDR3: CASSLGRTDRNQPQHF
V: TRBV18; size: NA; D: NA; J: TRBJ1-2; DNA: TGTGCCAGCTCACCACGGTCTAACTATGGCTACACCTTC; CDR3: CASSPRSNYGYTF
V: TRBV29-1; size: NA; D: NA; J: TRBJ2-7; DNA: TGCAGCGTTGAACCCCTAGACAGCTCCTCCTACGAGCAGTACTTC; CDR3: CSVEPLDSSSYEQYF
V: TRBV30; size: NA; D: TRBD1; J: TRBJ1-4; DNA: TGTGCCTGGACCCAGGGTACATTGGGACAGACCGGTGAAAAACTGTTTTTT; CDR3: CAWTQGTLGQTGEKLFF
V: TRBV7-2; size: NA; D: TRBD1; J: TRBJ1-5; DNA: TGTGCCAGCAGCCGCGGGACAGGGGGCAATCAGCCCCAGCATTTT; CDR3: CASSRGTGGNQPQHF